This T cell receptor (beta chain) derives from a study of T cell responses to AZD1222 COVID-19 vaccine. General study results and limits: Epitopes outside B.1.351 and B.1.1.7 mutated regions reportedly drew nearly half of spike TCRs. Donors skewed white British and female; clonal diversity was possibly underestimated. The study found Spike-specific TCR breadth and depth rose after two AZD1222 doses. Without day 14 samples, only post-peak T cell repertoires were studied.

Regarding this clone: Its cognate antigen is unknown.

Profiling relied on immunoSEQ multiplex PCR, and the TCRdb table lists in-frame clones only, not all of them. The sample shows around 220,000 clones, roughly 94% of them seen only once. This CDR3 region has 17 residues. Between the trimmed V and J ends, which lost 6 bases and 0 bases, there was a span of 20 bases. The germline V gene encodes CDR1 KGHSH and CDR2 LQKENI. The sequence came from an adult who received the MenACWY meningococcal vaccine as a control. The chain combines TRBV18 with TRBJ1-1; maybe TRBD1 (6 bases). This specimen consisted of peripheral blood, obtained 28 days after the second dose of the MenACWY control vaccine. The CDR3: CASSPELGGGLNTEAFF. Here the CDR3 DNA reads TGTGCCAGCTCCCCAGAATTGGGAGGGGGGTTGAACACTGAAGCTTTCTTT.